Below, 13 T cell receptor beta chains from the same sample are listed, as sequenced in a study of cytomegalovirus exposure and HLA in healthy donors. Sequencing was performed with immunoSEQ multiplex PCR; in TCRdb, only in-frame clones are kept and a portion is missing. The data contain fewer than 300,000 clones, approximately 87% of them singletons. The sequenced material came from PBMCs. The receptors come from a woman aged 18-30 years in good health and CMV-seronegative.

This clone is a singleton in its sample. V is TRBV10-3 and J is TRBJ1-5; 9 nucleotides match TRBD1. CDR1 is ENHRY and CDR2 is SYGVKD in the germline V gene. V lost 3 bases and J lost 6; bases outside the gene matches: 6. The CDR3 covers 15 residues. The CDR3 reads CAISDPRQGVQPQHF. CDR3 DNA: TGTGCCATCAGTGACCCCCGACAGGGGGTTCAGCCCCAGCATTTT.

This chain joins TRBV2 and TRBJ1-5, with D possibly being TRBD1 (5 bases). Germline-derived CDR1 and CDR2 are SNHLY and FYNNEI. CDR3 size: 13 residues. The V end lost 6 bases, the J end lost 3 bases, and 9 bases lay between the germline ends. This CDR3 reads CASRDRPNQPQHF. Written as DNA, the CDR3 is TGTGCCAGCAGAGACAGACCCAATCAGCCCCAGCATTTT. The whole variable domain, remainder taken from reference TRBV2 and TRBJ1-5, is EPEVTQTPSHQVTQMGQEVILRCVPISNHLYFYWYRQILGQKVEFLVSFYNNEISEKSEIFDDQFSVERPDGSNFTLKIRSTKLEDSAMYFCASRDRPNQPQHFGDGTRLSIL.

DNA of the CDR3: TGTGCCAGCAGTTGGGTCCGTGAGGCGAGGACTGAAGCTTTCTTT. Residues: CASSWVREARTEAFF. The chain employs TRBV28 and TRBJ1-1; D is undetermined. The CDR3 sequence is 15 residues long. Between the trimmed V and J ends, which lost 4 bases and 5 bases, there was a span of 17 bases. Germline CDR1 and CDR2: MDHEN and SYDVKM.

A single count supports this clone. V usage is TRBV27 and J usage is TRBJ2-1; 8 bases align to TRBD1. This CDR3 region has 15 residues. Germline loops: CDR1 MNHEY, CDR2 SMNVEV (reference sequence). The V and J ends lost 5 bases and 6 bases, in that order; junction bases with no gene match: 9. The DNA for the CDR3 is TGTGCCAGCAGTCCCGACTGGACAGGGCTCAATGAGCAGTTCTTC. It specifies CASSPDWTGLNEQFF.

This rearrangement joins TRBV4-1 to TRBJ2-3, with 12 bases lining up with TRBD2. The length of the CDR3 is 16 residues. With V trimmed by 3 bases and J by 4 bases, 5 bases remained unmatched. In germline, CDR1 is MGHRA, CDR2 YSYEKL. CDR3 bases: TGCGCCAGCAGCCAGGTCCTAGCGGGAGGGTCAGATACGCAGTATTTT. Its protein is CASSQVLAGGSDTQYF.

V gene TRBV6-1 combines with J gene TRBJ2-3, with D maybe TRBD1 (6 bases). Trimming shortened V by 5 bases and J by 10 bases, and 22 bases separated the two germline ends. This CDR3 is 15 amino acids long. CDR1 is MNHNS, CDR2 SASEGT, per germline. CDR3 in DNA: TGTGCCAGCAGTCCCCGGGACAACAGGATTGGATCGCAGTATTTT. The encoded protein is CASSPRDNRIGSQYF.

The chain employs TRBV5-1 and TRBJ1-6; D gene ambiguous. The CDR3 sequence is 14 residues long. Trimming cost V 0 bases and J 6 bases, with 7 bases left between them. Germline CDR1 is SGHRS and CDR2 is YFSETQ. Here the CDR3 reads CASSLGHPNSPLHF. The CDR3 nucleotides are TGCGCCAGCAGCTTGGGACACCCTAATTCACCCCTCCACTTT.

This clone has a handful of counts. The chain links TRBV10-2 to TRBJ2-7; D is unclear. Germline CDR1 and CDR2: WSHSY and SAAADI. This CDR3 is 12 amino acids long. V lost 4 bases, J lost 0 bases, and 4 bases lay in between. This CDR3 reads CASSAVSYEQYF. The CDR3 DNA follows: TGCGCCAGCAGTGCTGTCTCCTACGAGCAGTACTTC.

The rearrangement links TRBV28 to TRBJ2-2, with a possible D match to TRBD2 (6 bases). Between the trimmed V and J ends, which lost 3 bases and 7 bases, there was a span of 15 bases. The CDR3 runs 15 residues. Germline V gene lookup returns CDR1 MDHEN and CDR2 SYDVKM. CDR3 sequence reads: CASSFSGSIFGELFF. CDR3 coding DNA: TGTGCCAGCAGTTTCTCCGGGAGTATCTTCGGGGAGCTGTTTTTT.

This clone was recorded once. The genes are TRBV5-5 and TRBJ2-1, with 10 positions matching TRBD2. This CDR3 region has 18 residues. Germline CDR1 reads SGHKS; CDR2 reads YYEKEE (reference sequence). The V and J ends lost 3 bases and 3 bases, in that order; junction bases with no gene match: 12. The CDR3 protein is CASSSLRVTSGIYNEQFF. The CDR3 nucleotides are TGTGCCAGCAGCTCCCTTCGGGTAACTAGCGGGATCTACAATGAGCAGTTCTTC.

The chain combines TRBV27 with TRBJ1-2, with D tentatively TRBD1 (5 bases). This CDR3 spans 14 amino acids. From germline, CDR1 is MNHEY and CDR2 SMNVEV (reference sequence). V was cut by 3 bases and J by 7 bases, with 15 bases left in between. The CDR3 is CASSLGRDLGGYTF. The DNA for the CDR3 is TGTGCCAGCAGTTTGGGCAGGGATTTGGGTGGCTACACCTTC.

In this sample, this clone turned up a few times. This sequence joins TRBV29-1 and TRBJ1-3, with D unresolved. The CDR3 has 13 residues. Trimming cost V 4 bases and J 0 bases, with 7 bases left between them. Looked up from germline, CDR1 is SQVTM and CDR2 is ANQGSEA. In DNA form, the CDR3 reads TGCAGCGTTGCCTGGAGCTCTGGAAACACCATATATTTT. Its translation: CSVAWSSGNTIYF.

This clone was detected only once. V gene TRBV2 combines with J gene TRBJ2-1; 9 bases are a match to TRBD2. Looked up from germline, CDR1 is SNHLY and CDR2 is FYNNEI. The trim removed 6 bases at V and 5 bases at J, leaving 14 bases unmatched. The CDR3 extends over 17 amino acids. The CDR3 DNA sequence: TGTGCCAGCAGGCCCTTGCGACTAGCGGAAGTCCACAATGAGCAGTTCTTC. Its translation: CASRPLRLAEVHNEQFF.